This T cell receptor beta chain stems from a study of monozygotic twins with inflammatory bowel disease. As to this clonotype: What it recognizes is unknown.

This CDR3 is 15 amino acids long. Looked up from germline, CDR1 is SNHLY and CDR2 is FYNNEI. Whole-study results and caveats: Differing T cell subtypes remained indistinguishable.

Total RNA input per TCR library was 3500 ng. UMIs containing a 6-nucleotide sample barcode were added via template switching. cDNA encoding TCRalpha and TCRbeta underwent two nested PCRs of about 15 and 9 cycles, each of which was followed by bead purification. TCRdb re-called the 5' RACE reads, yielding one record per CDR3 amino acid sequence without DNA. The sample holds 150,000 to 200,000 distinct CDR3 sequences. The J gene is TRBJ2-5, the V gene TRBV2; TCRdb selects TRBD1, and the lack of DNA leaves this call unchecked. This sequence was found in a human donor with ulcerative colitis or Crohn's disease, or a healthy co-twin of an affected twin (not recorded which). Sequencing was done on a sample of blood. The CDR3 sequence is CASSPGRSGGETQYF.